This T cell receptor (beta chain) was recovered during a study of T-cell reconstitution after alpha-beta-depleted transplantation in children. During its preparation, the TCRbeta library received unique molecular identifiers. TCRdb reprocessed the PCR reads via MiXCR and lists one record per CDR3 protein. The data show some 280,000 distinct CDR3 sequences, more than 8% seen once. Germline trimming cut 6 bases from V and 3 bases from J; bases unmatched to any gene: 9. The germline V gene has CDR1 KGHSH and CDR2 LQKENI. This CDR3 is 15 amino acids long. This clonotype was counted a few times. This chain joins TRBV18 and TRBJ2-3; 7 positions agree with TRBD1. The specimen was PBMCs from the stem cell graft donor, collected from the stem cell graft. This receptor was identified in a human donor who donated a stem cell graft to a child with SCID. The CDR3 sequence is CASSLQGGFTDTQYF. Here the CDR3 DNA reads TGTGCCAGCTCTCTCCAAGGGGGCTTTACAGATACGCAGTATTTT.